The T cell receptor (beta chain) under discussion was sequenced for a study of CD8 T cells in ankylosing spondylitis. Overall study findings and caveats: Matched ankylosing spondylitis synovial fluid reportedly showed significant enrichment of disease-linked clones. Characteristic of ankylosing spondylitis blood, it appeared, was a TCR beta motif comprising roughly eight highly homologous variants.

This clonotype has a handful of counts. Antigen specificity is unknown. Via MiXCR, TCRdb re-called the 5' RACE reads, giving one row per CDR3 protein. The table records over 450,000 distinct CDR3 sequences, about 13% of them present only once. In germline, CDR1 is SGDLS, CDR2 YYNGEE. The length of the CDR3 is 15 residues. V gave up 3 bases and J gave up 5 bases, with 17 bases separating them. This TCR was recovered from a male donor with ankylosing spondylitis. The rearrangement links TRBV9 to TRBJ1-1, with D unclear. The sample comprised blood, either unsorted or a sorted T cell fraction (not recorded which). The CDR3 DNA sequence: TGTGCCAGCAGCGGCCGTTCGGGCATAGGGACTGAAGCTTTCTTT. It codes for CASSGRSGIGTEAFF.